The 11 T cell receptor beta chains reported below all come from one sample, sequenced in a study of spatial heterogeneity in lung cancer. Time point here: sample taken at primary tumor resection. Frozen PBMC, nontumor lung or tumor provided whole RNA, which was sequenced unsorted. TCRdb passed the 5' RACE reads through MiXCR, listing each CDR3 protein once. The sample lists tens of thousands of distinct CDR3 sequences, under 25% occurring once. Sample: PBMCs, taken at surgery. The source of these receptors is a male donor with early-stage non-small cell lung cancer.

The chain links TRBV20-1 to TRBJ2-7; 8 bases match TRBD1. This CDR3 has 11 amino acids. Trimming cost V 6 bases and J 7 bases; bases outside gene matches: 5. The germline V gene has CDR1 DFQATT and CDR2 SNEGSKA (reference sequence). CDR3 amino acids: CSAQTGDEQYF. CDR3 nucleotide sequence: TGCAGTGCCCAGACAGGGGATGAGCAGTACTTC.

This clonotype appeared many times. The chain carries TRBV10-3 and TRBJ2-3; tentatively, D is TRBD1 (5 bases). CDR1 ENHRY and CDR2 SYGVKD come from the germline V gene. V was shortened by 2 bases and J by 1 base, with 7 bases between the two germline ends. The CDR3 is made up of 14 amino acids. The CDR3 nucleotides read TGTGCCATCAGTGAGGGGGCTGGCACAGATACGCAGTATTTT. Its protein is CAISEGAGTDTQYF.

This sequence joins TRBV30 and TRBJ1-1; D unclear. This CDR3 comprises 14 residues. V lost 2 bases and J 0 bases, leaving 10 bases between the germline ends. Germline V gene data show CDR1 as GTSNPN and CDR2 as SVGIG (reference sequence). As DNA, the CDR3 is TGTGCCTGGAGTACCCCGGGCCTGAACACTGAAGCTTTCTTT. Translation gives CAWSTPGLNTEAFF.

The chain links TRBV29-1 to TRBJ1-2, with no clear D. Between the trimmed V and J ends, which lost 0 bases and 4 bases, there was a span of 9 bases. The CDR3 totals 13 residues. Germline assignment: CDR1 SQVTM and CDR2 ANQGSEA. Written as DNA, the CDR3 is TGCAGCGTTGAAGATCAAGGGTTCTATGGCTACACCTTC. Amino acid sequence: CSVEDQGFYGYTF.

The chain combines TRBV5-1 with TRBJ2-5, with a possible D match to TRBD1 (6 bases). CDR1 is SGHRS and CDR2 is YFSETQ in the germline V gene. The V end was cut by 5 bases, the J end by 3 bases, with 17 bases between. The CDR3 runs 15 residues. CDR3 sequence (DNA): TGCGCCAGCAGATTACAGGGCACCACGAAAGAGACCCAGTACTTC. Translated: CASRLQGTTKETQYF. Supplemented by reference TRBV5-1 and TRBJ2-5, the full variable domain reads KAGVTQTPRYLIKTRGQQVTLSCSPISGHRSVSWYQQTPGQGLQFLFEYFSETQRNKGNFPGRFSGRQFSNSRSEMNVSTLELGDSALYLCASRLQGTTKETQYFGPGTRLLVL.

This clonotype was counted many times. The CDR3 sequence is CASRGPGQSTDTQYF. In DNA, the CDR3 is TGTGCCAGCAGGGGACCGGGACAAAGCACAGATACGCAGTATTTT. This chain joins TRBV4-2 and TRBJ2-3; D perhaps matches TRBD1 (6 bases). This CDR3 spans 15 amino acids. Germline-derived CDR1 and CDR2 are LGHNA and YNFKEQ. V lost 6 bases and J lost 0, with 13 bases in between.

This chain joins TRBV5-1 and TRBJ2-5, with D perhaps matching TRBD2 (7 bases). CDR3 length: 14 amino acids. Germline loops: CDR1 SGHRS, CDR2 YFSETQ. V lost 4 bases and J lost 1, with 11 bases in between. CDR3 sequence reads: CASSRRGAQETQYF. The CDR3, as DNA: TGCGCCAGCAGCCGTCGGGGGGCCCAAGAGACCCAGTACTTC.

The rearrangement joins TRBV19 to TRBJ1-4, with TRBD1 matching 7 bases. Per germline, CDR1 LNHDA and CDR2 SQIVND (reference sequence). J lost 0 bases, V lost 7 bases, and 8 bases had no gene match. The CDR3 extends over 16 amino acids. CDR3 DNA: TGTGCCAGTAAGTGGACAGGAACTGCAACTAATGAAAAACTGTTTTTT. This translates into CASKWTGTATNEKLFF.

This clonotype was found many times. In DNA form, the CDR3 reads TGTGCCAGCAGTTTATTGGGCGGCGAGCAGTACTTC. Protein product: CASSLLGGEQYF. The rearrangement uses TRBV28 and TRBJ2-7; D uncertain. The germline V gene has CDR1 MDHEN and CDR2 SYDVKM. This CDR3 comprises 12 residues. V was trimmed by 1 base and J by 6 bases, leaving 7 bases between them.

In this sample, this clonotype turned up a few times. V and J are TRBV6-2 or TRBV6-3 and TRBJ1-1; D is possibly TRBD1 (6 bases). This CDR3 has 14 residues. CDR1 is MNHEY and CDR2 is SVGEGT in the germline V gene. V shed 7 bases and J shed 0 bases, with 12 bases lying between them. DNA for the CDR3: TGTGCCAGCACTCCCGGACAGCTGAACACTGAAGCTTTCTTT. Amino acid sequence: CASTPGQLNTEAFF.

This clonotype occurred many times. This chain's CDR3 is CASSRVGVGTEAFF. As DNA, the CDR3 is TGTGCCAGCTCACGGGTAGGGGTTGGAACTGAAGCTTTCTTT. This chain uses TRBV18 with TRBJ1-1; D perhaps matches TRBD1 (5 bases). The V end was cut by 4 bases, the J end by 5 bases, with 14 bases between. The CDR3 is 14 amino acids. Germline V gene sequence: CDR1 KGHSH, CDR2 LQKENI.